Listed here are 10 T cell receptor beta chains from one sample, sequenced in a study of beta chain features in type 1 diabetes. Study-level findings and limits: Significant though moderate, a shortening of TCRB CDR3s appeared in all four CD4+ subsets of Type 1 diabetes patients.

Antigens for these TCRs are unknown. Investigators reverse transcribed all isolated RNA, so they sequenced expressed TCRB transcripts. The assay was immunoSEQ multiplex PCR, and TCRdb's table has in-frame clones only and misses some. The repertoire holds a few hundred thousand clones, with around 10% as singletons. Sequencing used central memory CD4+ T cells from blood. The receptors originated from a man aged 25-45 years with type 1 diabetes.

This clone came up once. V usage is TRBV6-1 and J usage is TRBJ2-1, with D maybe TRBD2 (5 bases). V was clipped by 3 bases and J by 12 bases, with 12 bases between them. CDR3 length: 12 residues. Germline loops: CDR1 MNHNS, CDR2 SASEGT. The CDR3, as DNA: TGTGCCAGCAGTGAGACACTCGGAGGGCAGTTCTTC. Its translation is CASSETLGGQFF.

V gene TRBV7-2 combines with J gene TRBJ2-7; no clear D. Germline lookup yields CDR1 SGHTA and CDR2 FQGNSA. The V end was cut by 3 bases, the J end by 5 bases, with 8 bases between. This CDR3 is built from 12 residues. This CDR3 is CASSLGPNEQYF. The DNA of the CDR3 is TGTGCCAGCAGCTTGGGTCCGAACGAGCAGTACTTC.

This chain links TRBV19 with TRBJ2-5; 10 bases match TRBD2. Trimming at V came to 5 bases and at J to 4 bases, leaving 7 bases not matched to a gene. The CDR3 is 15 amino acids. CDR1 is LNHDA and CDR2 is SQIVND in the germline V gene (reference sequence). This chain's CDR3 is CASSVLAGESETQYF. DNA for the CDR3: TGTGCCAGTAGTGTCCTAGCGGGAGAATCAGAGACCCAGTACTTC.

This clone was seen more than once but under ten times. V gene TRBV28 combines with J gene TRBJ2-3; 11 positions match TRBD2. There are 16 residues in the CDR3. The junction had 3 bases not matched to a gene; V was cut back by 2 bases and J by 2 bases. Germline assignment: CDR1 MDHEN and CDR2 SYDVKM. CDR3 nucleotides: TGTGCCAGCAGTTTAATAGCGGGAGGGCCCACAGATACGCAGTATTTT. The encoded protein is CASSLIAGGPTDTQYF.

V usage is TRBV6-5 and J usage is TRBJ1-3, with D possibly being TRBD1 (5 bases). The CDR3 contains 14 residues. Germline V gives CDR1 MNHEY, CDR2 SVGAGI. The ends were cut back, 6 bases at V and 3 bases at J, with 12 bases in the middle. The CDR3 coding sequence is TGTGCCAGCAGCCCCGGGGACTATGGAAACACCATATATTTT. Translating it yields CASSPGDYGNTIYF.

This clone was detected a few times. The chain uses TRBV27 and TRBJ2-7, with 7 bases fitting TRBD2. V shed 0 bases, J shed 1 base, and the junction held 12 bases outside the gene matches. The CDR3 length is 18 residues. CDR1 MNHEY and CDR2 SMNVEV come from the germline V gene (reference sequence). The CDR3 DNA reads as TGTGCCAGCAGTTTATCGCTGATAGCGGGCCGGGTGTCCTACGAGCAGTACTTC. It encodes CASSLSLIAGRVSYEQYF.

This clone was recorded at least ten times. The genes are TRBV5-4 and TRBJ2-2, with TRBD2 matching 14 bases. CDR1 is SGHNT, CDR2 YYREEE, per germline (reference sequence). Unmatched junction bases numbered 4, after V lost 3 bases and J lost 6 bases. There are 16 residues in the CDR3. The CDR3 is CASSSETSGRAGELFF. DNA of the CDR3: TGTGCCAGCAGCTCAGAGACTAGCGGGAGGGCCGGGGAGCTGTTTTTT.

This clone has more than one count but fewer than ten. The chain joins TRBV4-1 to TRBJ2-7; TRBD2 matches at 7 bases. From germline, CDR1 is MGHRA and CDR2 YSYEKL. The CDR3 is 16 residues long. The trim removed 0 bases at V and 3 bases at J, leaving 8 bases unmatched. The CDR3 protein is CASSQERVREGYEQYF. The CDR3 nucleotides read TGCGCCAGCAGCCAAGAACGCGTCAGGGAGGGCTACGAGCAGTACTTC.

The V call is TRBV5-1, the J call TRBJ2-2, with D possibly TRBD1 on 5 matching bases. CDR3 length: 14 residues. V lost 6 bases, J lost 1 base, and 10 bases lay in between. Germline CDR1 is SGHRS and CDR2 is YFSETQ. This CDR3 is CASKGALNTGELFF. DNA of the CDR3: TGCGCCAGCAAAGGGGCCTTGAACACCGGGGAGCTGTTTTTT.

The chain uses TRBV6-1 and TRBJ1-2; D ambiguous. Trimming removed 6 bases at V and 2 bases at J, with 16 bases between. This CDR3 contains 15 residues. Germline lookup yields CDR1 MNHNS and CDR2 SASEGT. CDR3 DNA sequence: TGTGCCAGCAGGGAGCAGGTCGACGGAAACTATGGCTACACCTTC. It translates to CASREQVDGNYGYTF.